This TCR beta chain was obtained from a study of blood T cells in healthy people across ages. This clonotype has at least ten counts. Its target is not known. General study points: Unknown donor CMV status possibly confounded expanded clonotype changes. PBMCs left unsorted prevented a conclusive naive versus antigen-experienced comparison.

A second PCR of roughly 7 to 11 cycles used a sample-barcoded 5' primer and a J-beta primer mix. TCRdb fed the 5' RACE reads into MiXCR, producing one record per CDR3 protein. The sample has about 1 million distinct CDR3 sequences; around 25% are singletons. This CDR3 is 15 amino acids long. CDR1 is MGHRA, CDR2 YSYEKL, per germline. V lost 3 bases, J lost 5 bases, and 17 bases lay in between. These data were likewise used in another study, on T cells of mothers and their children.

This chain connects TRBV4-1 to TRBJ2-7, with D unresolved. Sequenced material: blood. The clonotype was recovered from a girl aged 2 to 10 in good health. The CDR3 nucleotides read TGCGCCAGCAGCCACCAAGGCCAAAGTGGGGACGAGCAGTACTTC. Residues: CASSHQGQSGDEQYF.